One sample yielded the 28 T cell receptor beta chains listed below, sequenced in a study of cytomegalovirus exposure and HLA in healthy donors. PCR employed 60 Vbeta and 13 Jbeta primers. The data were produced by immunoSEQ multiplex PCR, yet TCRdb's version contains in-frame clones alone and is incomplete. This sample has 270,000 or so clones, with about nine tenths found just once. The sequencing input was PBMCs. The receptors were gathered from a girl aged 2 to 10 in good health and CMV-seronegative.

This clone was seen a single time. The CDR3 region is CASRILAGSYEQYF. The DNA of the CDR3 is TGTGCCAGCAGAATTCTAGCTGGGTCCTACGAGCAGTACTTC. V usage is TRBV27 and J usage is TRBJ2-7, with a weak D call TRBD2 (5 bases). This CDR3 comprises 14 residues. The V gene's germline CDR1 is MNHEY and CDR2 SMNVEV (reference sequence). The V and J ends lost 6 bases and 1 base respectively, with 13 bases between them.

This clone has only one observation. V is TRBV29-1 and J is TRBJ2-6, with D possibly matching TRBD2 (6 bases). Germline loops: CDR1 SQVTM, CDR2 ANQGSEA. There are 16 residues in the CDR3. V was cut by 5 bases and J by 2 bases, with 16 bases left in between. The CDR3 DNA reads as TGCAGCGTTCGTCCTCCGGGGGTAGCTGGGGCCAACGTCCTGACTTTC. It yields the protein CSVRPPGVAGANVLTF.

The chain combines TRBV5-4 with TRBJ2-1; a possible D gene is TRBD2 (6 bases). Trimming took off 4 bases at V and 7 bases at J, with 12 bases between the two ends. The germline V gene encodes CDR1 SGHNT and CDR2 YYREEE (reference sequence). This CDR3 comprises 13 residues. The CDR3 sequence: CASSPRLANEQFF. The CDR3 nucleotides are TGTGCCAGCAGCCCCCGCCTAGCGAATGAGCAGTTCTTC.

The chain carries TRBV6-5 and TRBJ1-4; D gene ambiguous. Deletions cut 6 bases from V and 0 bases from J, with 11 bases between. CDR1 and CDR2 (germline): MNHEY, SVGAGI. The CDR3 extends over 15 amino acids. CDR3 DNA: TGTGCCAGCAGCCCCTCGGGTTCAACTAATGAAAAACTGTTTTTT. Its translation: CASSPSGSTNEKLFF.

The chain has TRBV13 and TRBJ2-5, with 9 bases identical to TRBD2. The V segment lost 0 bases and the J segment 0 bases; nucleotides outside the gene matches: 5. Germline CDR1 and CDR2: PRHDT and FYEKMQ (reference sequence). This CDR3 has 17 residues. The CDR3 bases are TGTGCCAGCAGCTTAGGCCTTGCGGGAGGGTACCAAGAGACCCAGTACTTC. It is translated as CASSLGLAGGYQETQYF.

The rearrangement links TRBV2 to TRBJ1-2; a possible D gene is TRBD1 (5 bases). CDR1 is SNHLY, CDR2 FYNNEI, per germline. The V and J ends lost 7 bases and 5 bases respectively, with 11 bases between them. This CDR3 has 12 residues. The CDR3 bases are TGTGCCAGCACCGGGGGGGGGTATGGCTACACCTTC. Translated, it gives CASTGGGYGYTF.

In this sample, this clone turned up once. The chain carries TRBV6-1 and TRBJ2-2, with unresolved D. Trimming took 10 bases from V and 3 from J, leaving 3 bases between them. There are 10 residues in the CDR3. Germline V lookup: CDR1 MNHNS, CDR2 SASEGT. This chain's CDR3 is CAIYTGELFF. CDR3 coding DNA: TGTGCCATCTACACCGGGGAGCTGTTTTTT.

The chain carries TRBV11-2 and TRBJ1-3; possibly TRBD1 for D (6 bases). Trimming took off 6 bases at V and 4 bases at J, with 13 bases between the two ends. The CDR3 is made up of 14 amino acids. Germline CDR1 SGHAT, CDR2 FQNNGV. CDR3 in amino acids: CASRPTGIGNTIYF. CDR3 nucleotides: TGTGCCAGCAGACCAACAGGGATCGGAAACACCATATATTTT.

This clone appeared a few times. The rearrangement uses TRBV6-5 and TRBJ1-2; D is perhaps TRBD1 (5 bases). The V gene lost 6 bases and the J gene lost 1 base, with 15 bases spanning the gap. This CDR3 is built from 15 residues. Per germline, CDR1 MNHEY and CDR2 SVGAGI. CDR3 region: CASSLRGGNNYGYTF. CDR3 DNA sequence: TGTGCCAGCAGCCTGCGGGGGGGGAATAACTATGGCTACACCTTC.

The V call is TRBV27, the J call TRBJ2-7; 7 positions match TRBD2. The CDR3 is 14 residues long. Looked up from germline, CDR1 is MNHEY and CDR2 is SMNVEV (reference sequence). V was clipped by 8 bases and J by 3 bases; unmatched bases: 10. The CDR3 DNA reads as TGTGCCAGCCGGGGGGTTGTTGCAGACTACGAGCAGTACTTC. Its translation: CASRGVVADYEQYF.

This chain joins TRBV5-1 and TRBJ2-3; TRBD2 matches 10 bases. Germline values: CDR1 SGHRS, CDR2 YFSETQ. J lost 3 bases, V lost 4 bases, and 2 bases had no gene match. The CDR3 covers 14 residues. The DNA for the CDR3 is TGCGCCAGCAGCCCGGGACTAGCGACAGATACGCAGTATTTT. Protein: CASSPGLATDTQYF.

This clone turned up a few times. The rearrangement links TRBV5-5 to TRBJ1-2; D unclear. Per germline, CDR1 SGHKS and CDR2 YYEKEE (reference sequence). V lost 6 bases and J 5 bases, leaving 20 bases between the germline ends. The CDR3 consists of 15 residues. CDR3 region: CASTQKRLEEYGYTF. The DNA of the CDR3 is TGTGCCAGCACCCAAAAACGCCTGGAGGAGTATGGCTACACCTTC.

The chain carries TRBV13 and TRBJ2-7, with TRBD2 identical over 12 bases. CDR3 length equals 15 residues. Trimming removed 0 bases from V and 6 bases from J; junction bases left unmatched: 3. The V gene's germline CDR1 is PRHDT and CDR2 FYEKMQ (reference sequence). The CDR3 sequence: CASSLGTSGGPEQYF. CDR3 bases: TGTGCCAGCAGCTTAGGGACTAGCGGGGGTCCCGAGCAGTACTTC.

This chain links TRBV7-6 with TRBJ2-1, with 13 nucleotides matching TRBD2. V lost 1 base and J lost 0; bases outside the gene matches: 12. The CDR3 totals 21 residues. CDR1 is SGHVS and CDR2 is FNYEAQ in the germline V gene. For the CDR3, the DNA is TGTGCCAGCAGCTTAGGTTTACGACTAGCGGGGGGCCCGAGCTCCTACAATGAGCAGTTCTTC. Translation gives CASSLGLRLAGGPSSYNEQFF.

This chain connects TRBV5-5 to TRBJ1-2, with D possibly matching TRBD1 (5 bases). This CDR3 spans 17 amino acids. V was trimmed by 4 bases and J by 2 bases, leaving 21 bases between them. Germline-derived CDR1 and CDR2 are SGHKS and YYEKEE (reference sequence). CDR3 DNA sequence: TGTGCCAGCAGCCCCTTCGGGGGGTCCTTTGGCAACTATGGCTACACCTTC. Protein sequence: CASSPFGGSFGNYGYTF.

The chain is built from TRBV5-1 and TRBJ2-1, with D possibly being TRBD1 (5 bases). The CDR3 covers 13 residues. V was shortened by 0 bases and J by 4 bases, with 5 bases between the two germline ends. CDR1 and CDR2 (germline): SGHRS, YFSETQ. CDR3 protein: CASSLDRYNEQFF. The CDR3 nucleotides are TGCGCCAGCAGCTTGGACAGGTACAATGAGCAGTTCTTC.

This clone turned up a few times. The chain's CDR3 is CASSPGEGTEAFF. As DNA, the CDR3 is TGTGCCAGCAGCCCGGGAGAGGGCACTGAAGCTTTCTTT. V is TRBV4-2 and J is TRBJ1-1; the D is unclear. The CDR3 runs to 13 residues. CDR1 is LGHNA and CDR2 is YNFKEQ in the germline V gene. V dropped 4 bases and J dropped 4 bases, with 10 bases sitting between them.

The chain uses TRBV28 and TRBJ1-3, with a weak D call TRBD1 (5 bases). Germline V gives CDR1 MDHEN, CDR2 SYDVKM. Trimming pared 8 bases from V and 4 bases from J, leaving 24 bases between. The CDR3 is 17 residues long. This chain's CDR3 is CASCPFGHRFSGNTIYF. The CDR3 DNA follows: TGTGCCAGCTGCCCGTTTGGACACCGATTCTCCGGAAACACCATATATTTT.

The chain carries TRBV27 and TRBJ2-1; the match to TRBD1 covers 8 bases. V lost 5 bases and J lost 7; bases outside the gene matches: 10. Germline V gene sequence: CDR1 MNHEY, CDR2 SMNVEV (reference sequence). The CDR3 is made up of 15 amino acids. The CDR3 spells CASSPLGQGGNEQFF. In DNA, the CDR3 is TGTGCCAGCAGTCCCTTAGGACAGGGCGGGAATGAGCAGTTCTTC.

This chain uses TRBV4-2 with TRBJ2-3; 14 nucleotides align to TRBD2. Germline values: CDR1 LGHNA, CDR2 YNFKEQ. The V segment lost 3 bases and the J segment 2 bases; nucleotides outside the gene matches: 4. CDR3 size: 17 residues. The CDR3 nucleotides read TGTGCCAGCAGCCATAGACTAGCGGGAGGGATCACAGATACGCAGTATTTT. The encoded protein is CASSHRLAGGITDTQYF.

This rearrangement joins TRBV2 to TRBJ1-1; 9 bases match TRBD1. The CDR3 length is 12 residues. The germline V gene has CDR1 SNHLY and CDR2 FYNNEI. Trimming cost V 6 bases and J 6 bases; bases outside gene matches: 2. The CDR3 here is CASSGQGSEAFF. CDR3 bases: TGTGCCAGCAGCGGACAGGGGTCTGAAGCTTTCTTT.

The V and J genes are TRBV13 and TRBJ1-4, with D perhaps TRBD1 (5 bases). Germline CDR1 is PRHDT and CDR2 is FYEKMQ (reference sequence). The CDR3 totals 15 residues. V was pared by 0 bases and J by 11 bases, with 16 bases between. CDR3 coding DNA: TGTGCCAGCAGCTTAGGTGGGACTGACCCATGGAAACTGTTTTTT. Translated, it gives CASSLGGTDPWKLFF.

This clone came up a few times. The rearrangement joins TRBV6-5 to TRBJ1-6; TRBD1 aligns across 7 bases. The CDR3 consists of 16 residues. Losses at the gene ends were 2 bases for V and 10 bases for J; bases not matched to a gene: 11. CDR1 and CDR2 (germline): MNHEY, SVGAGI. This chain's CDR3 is CASSYAQGGRYSPLHF. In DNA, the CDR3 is TGTGCCAGCAGTTACGCCCAGGGGGGTAGGTACTCACCCCTCCACTTT.

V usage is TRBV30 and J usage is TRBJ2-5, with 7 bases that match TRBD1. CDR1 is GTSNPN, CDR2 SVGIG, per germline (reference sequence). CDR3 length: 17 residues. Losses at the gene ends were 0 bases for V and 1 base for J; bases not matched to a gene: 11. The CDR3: CAWSVAEIRDSQETQYF. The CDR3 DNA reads TGTGCCTGGAGTGTCGCCGAAATTAGGGACAGCCAAGAGACCCAGTACTTC.

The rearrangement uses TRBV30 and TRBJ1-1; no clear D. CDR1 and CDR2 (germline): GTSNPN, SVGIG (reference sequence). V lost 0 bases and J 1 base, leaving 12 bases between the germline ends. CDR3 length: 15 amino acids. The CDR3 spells CAWSVDLQPNTEAFF. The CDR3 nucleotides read TGTGCCTGGAGTGTCGATTTACAACCGAACACTGAAGCTTTCTTT.

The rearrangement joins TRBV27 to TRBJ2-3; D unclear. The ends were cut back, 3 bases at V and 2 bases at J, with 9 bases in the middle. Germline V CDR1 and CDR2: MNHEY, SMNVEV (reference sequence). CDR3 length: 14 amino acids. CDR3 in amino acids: CASSFQKHTDTQYF. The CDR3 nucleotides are TGTGCCAGCAGTTTCCAAAAGCACACAGATACGCAGTATTTT.

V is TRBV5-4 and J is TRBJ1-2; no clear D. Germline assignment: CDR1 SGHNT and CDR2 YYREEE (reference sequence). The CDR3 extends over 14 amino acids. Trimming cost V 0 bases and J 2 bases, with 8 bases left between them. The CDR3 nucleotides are TGTGCCAGCAGCTTGGAGCATTTGAACTATGGCTACACCTTC. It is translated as CASSLEHLNYGYTF.

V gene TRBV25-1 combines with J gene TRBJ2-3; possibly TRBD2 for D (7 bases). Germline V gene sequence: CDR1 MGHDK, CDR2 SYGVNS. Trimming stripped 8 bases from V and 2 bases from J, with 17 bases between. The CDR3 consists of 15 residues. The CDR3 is CASRTVGGLTDTQYF. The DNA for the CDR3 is TGTGCCAGCCGTACGGTCGGGGGGCTCACAGATACGCAGTATTTT.